Below are 21 T cell receptor beta chains sequenced from a single sample in a study of blood T cell repertoires in COVID-19. Method: immunoSEQ multiplex PCR; TCRdb's copy keeps in-frame clones and lacks some. This sample has about 93,000 clones, with 90% found just once. Material for sequencing was peripheral blood. The origin of the receptors is a human donor with active COVID-19. The donor label of this sample is uncertain.

The chain has TRBV27 and TRBJ2-7; tentatively, D is TRBD1 (6 bases). Germline CDR1 is MNHEY and CDR2 is SMNVEV (reference sequence). The CDR3 spans 18 residues. The germline V and J ends were trimmed by 10 bases and 3 bases, with 31 bases remaining between them. The CDR3 is CANKLRTVKVGRGYEQYF. The CDR3 DNA reads as TGTGCCAACAAACTCCGGACAGTAAAAGTGGGTAGGGGCTACGAGCAGTACTTC.

The rearrangement joins TRBV7-6 to TRBJ1-3; D unclear. The germline V gene encodes CDR1 SGHVS and CDR2 FNYEAQ. This CDR3 region has 14 residues. With 3 bases removed from V and 0 bases from J, the gap between germline ends came to 6 bases. The CDR3 spells CASSFESSGNTIYF. CDR3 DNA: TGTGCCAGCAGCTTTGAGTCCTCTGGAAACACCATATATTTT.

The V gene is TRBV7-9, the J gene TRBJ1-1, with 9 nucleotides matching TRBD1. The CDR3 totals 17 residues. V shed 2 bases and J 6 bases; nucleotides not matched to a gene: 13. Germline loops: CDR1 SEHNR, CDR2 FQNEAQ (reference sequence). The CDR3 nucleotides read TGTGCCAGCAGCTTAAATTCGAGGACAGGGGACGGGGCTGAAGCTTTCTTT. Its protein product is CASSLNSRTGDGAEAFF.

The sample holds one count of this clone. The chain uses TRBV11-2 and TRBJ2-2; TRBD1 aligns across 7 bases. Germline V gene lookup returns CDR1 SGHAT and CDR2 FQNNGV. The CDR3 contains 16 residues. The J segment lost 4 bases and the V segment lost 6 bases, leaving 11 bases of the junction unmatched. The CDR3 spells CASRLRTGLVTGELFF. The DNA for the CDR3 is TGTGCCAGCAGACTCCGGACAGGTCTGGTCACCGGGGAGCTGTTTTTT. The complete variable domain, with remaining parts taken from reference TRBV11-2 and TRBJ2-2, reads EAGVAQSPRYKIIEKRQSVAFWCNPISGHATLYWYQQILGQGPKLLIQFQNNGVVDDSQLPKDRFSAERLKGVDSTLKIQPAKLEDSAVYLCASRLRTGLVTGELFFGEGSRLTVL.

The chain carries TRBV5-1 and TRBJ2-1, with TRBD1 matching 7 bases. J lost 3 bases, V lost 0 bases, and 6 bases had no gene match. CDR1 SGHRS and CDR2 YFSETQ come from the germline V gene. This CDR3 spans 16 amino acids. The CDR3 reads CASSLAGTDRYNEQFF. The CDR3 nucleotides read TGCGCCAGCAGCTTGGCCGGGACAGACCGCTACAATGAGCAGTTCTTC.

This clone was recorded once. This chain joins TRBV9 and TRBJ1-6; a possible D gene is TRBD1 (6 bases). This CDR3 has 17 amino acids. The V and J ends lost 3 bases and 0 bases respectively, with 13 bases between them. CDR1 and CDR2 from the germline V gene are SGDLS and YYNGEE. This CDR3 is CASSGDRRGSYNSPLHF. CDR3 in DNA: TGTGCCAGCAGCGGAGACAGGCGAGGCTCCTATAATTCACCCCTCCACTTT.

The CDR3 DNA reads TGTGCCAGCAGCGGGACAGGGTCTTTTGGAGAGCAGTACTTC. Amino acid sequence: CASSGTGSFGEQYF. This rearrangement joins TRBV19 to TRBJ2-7, with 9 bases that match TRBD1. This CDR3 contains 14 residues. Germline CDR1 LNHDA, CDR2 SQIVND (reference sequence). The V segment lost 9 bases and the J segment 7 bases; nucleotides outside the gene matches: 13.

This clone turned up a few times. The genes are TRBV6-2 or TRBV6-3 and TRBJ2-3; TRBD1 matches at 8 bases. This CDR3 is 16 amino acids long. V lost 5 bases and J lost 1; bases outside the gene matches: 8. The V gene's germline CDR1 is MNHEY and CDR2 SVGEGT. The CDR3: CASSQDRARGTDTQYF. In DNA form, the CDR3 reads TGTGCCAGCAGTCAGGACAGGGCCCGTGGCACAGATACGCAGTATTTT.

This sequence joins TRBV11-2 and TRBJ1-5, with TRBD1 as a possible D gene (5 bases). The germline CDR1 and CDR2 sequences are SGHAT and FQNNGV. The CDR3 totals 15 residues. Trimming left V 5 bases short and J 5 bases short, with 16 bases between. The CDR3: CASSPSSGYDQPQHF. CDR3 in DNA: TGTGCCAGCAGCCCAAGTTCAGGGTACGATCAGCCCCAGCATTTT.

V usage is TRBV9 and J usage is TRBJ2-3; TRBD2 aligns across 10 bases. Germline loops: CDR1 SGDLS, CDR2 YYNGEE. V trimming: 4 bases; J trimming: 6 bases; junction bases outside the gene matches: 5. This CDR3 is built from 14 residues. The CDR3 DNA reads TGTGCCAGCAGCAAGCGGGGGGGCGTGGATACGCAGTATTTT. It is translated as CASSKRGGVDTQYF.

V is TRBV5-1 and J is TRBJ2-2, with D possibly matching TRBD2 (5 bases). The V gene lost 1 base and the J gene lost 2 bases, with 9 bases spanning the gap. Germline-derived CDR1 and CDR2 are SGHRS and YFSETQ. This CDR3 comprises 15 residues. CDR3 DNA sequence: TGCGCCAGCAGCTTGCCGGGGAGCAACACCGGGGAGCTGTTTTTT. Protein product: CASSLPGSNTGELFF.

The rearrangement uses TRBV12-3 or TRBV12-4 and TRBJ1-3; D gene ambiguous. Trimming took 6 bases from V and 3 from J, leaving 9 bases between them. The CDR3 has 13 amino acids. The CDR3 DNA follows: TGTGCCAGCAGATTGGCGGGTGGAAACACCATATATTTT. Protein sequence: CASRLAGGNTIYF.

The sample holds one count of this clone. The rearrangement joins TRBV18 to TRBJ1-1; no firm D call. The V end lost 3 bases, the J end lost 1 base, and 9 bases lay between the germline ends. CDR1 KGHSH and CDR2 LQKENI come from the germline V gene. The CDR3 length is 14 residues. The CDR3 DNA is TGTGCCAGCTCACCTTCGACGGGGAACACTGAAGCTTTCTTT. Protein: CASSPSTGNTEAFF.

The gene calls are TRBV9 and TRBJ2-1, with 9 bases matching TRBD1. This CDR3 has 16 residues. From germline, CDR1 is SGDLS and CDR2 YYNGEE. The junction had 11 bases not matched to a gene; V was cut back by 3 bases and J by 7 bases. The CDR3 is CASSEDRDRVPNEQFF. CDR3 nucleotide sequence: TGTGCCAGCAGCGAAGACCGGGACAGGGTCCCTAATGAGCAGTTCTTC.

Only one count was recorded for this clone. V usage is TRBV29-1 and J usage is TRBJ2-5; a possible D gene is TRBD1 (5 bases). The germline CDR1 and CDR2 sequences are SQVTM and ANQGSEA. CDR3 size: 13 residues. The V gene lost 2 bases and the J gene lost 7 bases, with 14 bases spanning the gap. CDR3 nucleotides: TGCAGCGTTGAAAGCAGGGCCTCCTGGACCCAGTACTTC. It encodes CSVESRASWTQYF.

V and J are TRBV5-1 and TRBJ2-1; 7 nucleotides align to TRBD2. Germline V gene data show CDR1 as SGHRS and CDR2 as YFSETQ. Trimming removed 7 bases from V and 1 base from J; junction bases left unmatched: 5. The CDR3 extends over 14 amino acids. CDR3 nucleotides: TGCGCCAGCGGGGAGGGTGGGTCCTACAATGAGCAGTTCTTC. It codes for CASGEGGSYNEQFF.

The genes are TRBV4-2 and TRBJ2-7; D may be TRBD1 (7 bases). Trimming left V 0 bases short and J 3 bases short, with 15 bases between. The CDR3 sequence is 16 residues long. Looked up from germline, CDR1 is LGHNA and CDR2 is YNFKEQ. CDR3 sequence reads: CASSQDPAGQFYEQYF. Here the CDR3 DNA reads TGTGCCAGCAGCCAAGATCCTGCGGGACAGTTCTACGAGCAGTACTTC.

The V and J genes are TRBV6-5 and TRBJ1-2; the match to TRBD1 covers 7 bases. Trimming removed 4 bases from V and 4 bases from J; junction bases left unmatched: 3. The V gene's germline CDR1 is MNHEY and CDR2 SVGAGI. This CDR3 has 13 residues. The CDR3 protein is CASSLGQTYGYTF. For the CDR3, the DNA is TGTGCCAGCAGTTTGGGACAGACCTATGGCTACACCTTC.

This clone has just one count. The J gene is TRBJ2-5, the V gene TRBV29-1; 9 positions agree with TRBD1. V dropped 3 bases and J dropped 0; count of bases not matched to a gene: 14. Germline values: CDR1 SQVTM, CDR2 ANQGSEA. The CDR3 is 18 amino acids. CDR3 sequence reads: CSVERAAEDRGYQETQYF. The DNA for the CDR3 is TGCAGCGTTGAGCGCGCAGCCGAGGACAGGGGTTACCAAGAGACCCAGTACTTC.

This clone was picked up a small number of times. The genes are TRBV4-3 and TRBJ2-7; D remains ambiguous. V was cut by 0 bases and J by 2 bases, with 8 bases left in between. Germline values: CDR1 LGHNA, CDR2 YSLEER. This CDR3 has 14 amino acids. CDR3 in amino acids: CASSQDKEPYEQYF. CDR3 bases: TGCGCCAGCAGCCAAGATAAGGAGCCCTACGAGCAGTACTTC.

The gene calls are TRBV7-2 and TRBJ2-7; 9 bases map to TRBD1. The V segment lost 5 bases and the J segment 0 bases; nucleotides outside the gene matches: 5. CDR1 and CDR2 from the germline V gene are SGHTA and FQGNSA. There are 15 residues in the CDR3. The CDR3 nucleotides read TGTGCCAGCAGCCCGGGGACAGGGTACTCCTACGAGCAGTACTTC. It encodes CASSPGTGYSYEQYF. The variable domain in full, completed from reference TRBV7-2 and TRBJ2-7, reads GAGVSQSPSNKVTEKGKDVELRCDPISGHTALYWYRQSLGQGLEFLIYFQGNSAPDKSGLPSDRFSAERTGGSVSTLTIQRTQQEDSAVYLCASSPGTGYSYEQYFGPGTRLTVT.